This is a list of T cell receptor beta chains from one sample in a study of blood T cell repertoires in COVID-19. Libraries were prepared by immunoSEQ multiplex PCR; TCRdb keeps only in-frame clonotypes and omits some of them. This sample has approximately 200,000 clones, with roughly 85% found just once. The source material was peripheral blood. The receptors here all came from a man between 50 and 59 years old who had recovered from COVID-19. Both conserved end residues are part of each CDR3. D genes are given only for firm matches. Some rows have no size entry. The others give once, few or many, or a class for an expanded clone.

-	TRBV7-2	TRBJ1-1	TRBD1	CASSSRQGVGTEAFF	TGTGCCAGCAGCTCGAGACAGGGGGTTGGTACTGAAGCTTTCTTT
few	TRBV28	TRBJ2-7	TRBD1	CASITAFGTGGYEQYF	TGTGCCAGCATTACGGCGTTCGGGACAGGGGGTTACGAGCAGTACTTC
-	TRBV2	TRBJ2-7	TRBD1	CASSESRDRVSYEQYF	TGTGCCAGCAGTGAGTCCCGGGACAGGGTCTCCTACGAGCAGTACTTC
-	TRBV7-2	TRBJ1-6	-	CASSFRRDNSPLHF	TGTGCCAGCAGCTTTCGGAGGGATAATTCACCCCTCCACTTT
-	TRBV19	TRBJ2-3	TRBD1	CASSPQGVDTQYF	TGTGCCAGTAGCCCACAGGGGGTTGATACGCAGTATTTT
-	TRBV14	TRBJ2-3	TRBD2	CASSQVPSGRPTDTQYF	TGTGCCAGCAGCCAAGTCCCTAGCGGGAGGCCCACAGATACGCAGTATTTT
few	TRBV29-1	TRBJ2-1	TRBD1	CSARTPGQQYNEQFF	TGCAGCGCCCGAACCCCGGGACAGCAGTACAATGAGCAGTTCTTC
once	TRBV28	TRBJ1-1	TRBD1	CASNDRATEAFF	TGTGCCAGCAATGACAGGGCCACTGAAGCTTTCTTT
-	TRBV6-5	TRBJ1-3	-	CASRTAGNTIYF	TGTGCCAGCCGGACAGCTGGAAACACCATATATTTT
-	TRBV28	TRBJ1-2	-	CASRRSLGYTF	TGTGCCAGCAGGCGGAGCTTAGGCTACACCTTC
-	TRBV2	TRBJ2-7	TRBD2	CASSASGKSYEQYF	TGTGCCAGCAGTGCTAGCGGGAAAAGCTACGAGCAGTACTTC
few	TRBV28	TRBJ1-2	-	CATRTAMYGYTF	TGTGCCACCAGGACAGCCATGTATGGCTACACCTTC
-	TRBV24-1	TRBJ2-1	TRBD2	CATSKTSGITEQFF	TGTGCCACCAGTAAGACTAGCGGGATTACTGAGCAGTTCTTC
-	TRBV19	TRBJ2-1	-	CASSPRPRDSYNEQFF	TGTGCCAGTAGTCCCCGGCCCCGGGACTCCTACAATGAGCAGTTCTTC
once	TRBV3-1/TRBV3-2	TRBJ1-4	-	CASSQDQGLATNEKLFF	TGTGCCAGCAGCCAAGATCAGGGTTTAGCAACTAATGAAAAACTGTTTTTT
-	TRBV19	TRBJ2-5	TRBD1	CASSPFGGTGRGATQYF	TGTGCCAGTAGTCCTTTCGGAGGGACAGGGCGAGGCGCTACGCAGTACTTC
-	TRBV19	TRBJ1-5	TRBD1	CASSRGKPQHF	TGTGCCAGTAGCAGGGGGAAGCCCCAGCATTTT
-	TRBV18	TRBJ1-1	-	CASSPPGGEAAFF	TGTGCCAGCTCACCACCGGGGGGTGAGGCAGCTTTCTTT
-	TRBV9	TRBJ2-5	TRBD2	CASSAGLAPAKETQYF	TGTGCCAGCAGCGCCGGACTAGCGCCAGCCAAAGAGACCCAGTACTTC
-	TRBV7-2	TRBJ1-5	TRBD1	CASSDGQGFNQPQHF	TGTGCCAGCAGCGATGGACAGGGCTTCAATCAGCCCCAGCATTTT
-	TRBV19	TRBJ2-7	-	CASSIGGDSYEQYF	TGTGCCAGTAGTATAGGAGGCGACTCCTACGAGCAGTACTTC
-	TRBV28	TRBJ1-5	TRBD1	CASSPGQGRPNQPQHF	TGTGCCAGCAGTCCCGGACAGGGAAGGCCCAATCAGCCCCAGCATTTT
-	TRBV11-2	TRBJ2-7	TRBD1	CASSQDRGSYEQYF	TGTGCCAGCAGCCAGGACAGGGGGTCCTACGAGCAGTACTTC
-	TRBV29-1	TRBJ2-1	TRBD1	CSVDGRGLYNEQFF	TGCAGCGTTGACGGCAGGGGGTTGTACAATGAGCAGTTCTTC
-	TRBV5-1	TRBJ2-1	TRBD1	CASMLTGTGPSNEQFF	TGCGCCAGCATGCTGACCGGGACAGGGCCTAGTAATGAGCAGTTCTTC
-	TRBV6-4	TRBJ2-1	-	CASSDEVARPNEQFF	TGTGCCAGCAGTGACGAGGTAGCGAGACCCAATGAGCAGTTCTTC
-	TRBV28	TRBJ2-7	-	CASSSGWEGSVYEQYF	TGTGCCAGCAGCTCGGGGTGGGAAGGCAGTGTCTACGAGCAGTACTTC
-	TRBV9	TRBJ2-3	TRBD1	CASSARGRSDTQYF	TGTGCCAGCAGCGCCAGGGGGCGCTCAGATACGCAGTATTTT
once	TRBV19	TRBJ2-1	TRBD2	CASSIKPGLAGVNNEQFF	TGTGCCAGTAGTATAAAACCGGGACTAGCGGGAGTTAACAATGAGCAGTTCTTC
-	TRBV27	TRBJ1-1	TRBD1	CASSGQVADTEAFF	TGTGCCAGCAGTGGACAGGTTGCGGACACTGAAGCTTTCTTT
-	TRBV19	TRBJ2-1	TRBD2	CASGLAGGVYNEQFF	TGTGCCAGTGGACTAGCGGGAGGAGTCTACAATGAGCAGTTCTTC
-	TRBV6-2/TRBV6-3	TRBJ2-7	TRBD2	CASSPRGGAGGRYEQYF	TGTGCCAGCAGCCCGAGGGGGGGAGCGGGAGGAAGATACGAGCAGTACTTC
-	TRBV5-1	TRBJ1-1	-	CASSLPGTGHTEAFF	TGCGCCAGCAGCTTGCCCGGGACTGGTCACACTGAAGCTTTCTTT
-	TRBV6-5	TRBJ1-2	-	CASSYSRGWRDYGYTF	TGTGCCAGCAGTTACTCGAGGGGTTGGAGGGACTATGGCTACACCTTC
-	TRBV9	TRBJ2-5	TRBD2	CASSVGLAGRETQYF	TGTGCCAGCAGCGTAGGACTAGCGGGCAGAGAGACCCAGTACTTC
-	TRBV7-2	TRBJ2-7	TRBD2	CASSVTPGTSGTTEQYF	TGTGCCAGCAGCGTCACGCCGGGGACTAGCGGTACTACGGAGCAGTACTTC
once	TRBV11-2	TRBJ2-7	-	CASSFGGGIHEQYF	TGTGCCAGCAGCTTCGGGGGAGGAATCCACGAGCAGTACTTC
few	TRBV10-1	TRBJ2-3	-	CASSPASGGLETDTQYF	TGCGCCAGCAGTCCCGCCTCCGGGGGGCTAGAGACAGATACGCAGTATTTT
once	TRBV19	TRBJ1-2	-	CASSMDRQGHGYTF	TGTGCCAGTAGTATGGATCGGCAGGGTCACGGCTACACCTTC
-	TRBV28	TRBJ1-6	TRBD1	CASITTGGMYSPLHF	TGTGCCAGCATTACGACAGGGGGCATGTATTCACCCCTCCACTTT
-	TRBV3-1/TRBV3-2	TRBJ2-7	TRBD2	CASSHLLAGGAYEQYF	TGTGCCAGCAGCCATCTACTAGCGGGAGGAGCCTACGAGCAGTACTTC
-	TRBV7-2	TRBJ2-2	TRBD2	CASSPRLAGVGELFF	TGTGCCAGCAGCCCTCGGCTAGCGGGAGTTGGGGAGCTGTTTTTT